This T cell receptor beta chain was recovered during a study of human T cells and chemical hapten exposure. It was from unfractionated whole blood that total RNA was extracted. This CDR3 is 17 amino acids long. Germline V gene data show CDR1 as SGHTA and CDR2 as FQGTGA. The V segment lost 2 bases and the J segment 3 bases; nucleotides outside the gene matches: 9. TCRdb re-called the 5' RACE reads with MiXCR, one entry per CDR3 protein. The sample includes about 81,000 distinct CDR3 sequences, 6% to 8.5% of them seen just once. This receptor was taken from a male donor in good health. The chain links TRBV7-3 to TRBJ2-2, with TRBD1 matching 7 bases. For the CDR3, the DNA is TGTGCCAGCAGCTTACCCTTACAGGGGCCCTACACCGGGGAGCTGTTTTTT. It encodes CASSLPLQGPYTGELFF.